This T cell receptor (beta chain) was sequenced in a study of cytomegalovirus exposure and HLA in healthy donors. Findings of the study overall: In a later analysis, donors in an Asian-associated ancestry cluster reportedly had fewer N-insertions in productive TCRs than the cohort mean.

PCR was performed using 60 Vbeta and 13 Jbeta primers. Method: immunoSEQ multiplex PCR; TCRdb's copy keeps in-frame clones and lacks some. This sample has some 150,000 clones, with about four fifths found just once. This clone was detected only once. The antigen is unknown. The length of the CDR3 is 14 residues. Germline trimming cut 3 bases from V and 3 bases from J; bases unmatched to any gene: 4. Germline V CDR1 and CDR2: GTSNPN, SVGIG (reference sequence). The TCR was taken from a man aged 25 to 40 in good health and CMV-seronegative. The V gene is TRBV30, the J gene TRBJ2-7; 11 nucleotides agree with TRBD1. Sequenced material: PBMCs. CDR3 loop: CAWSPGTGGYEQYF. CDR3 bases: TGTGCCTGGAGCCCCGGGACAGGGGGCTACGAGCAGTACTTC. The full variable domain, in which reference TRBV30 and TRBJ2-7 provide the parts outside the CDR3, is SQTIHQWPATLVQPVGSPLSLECTVEGTSNPNLYWYRQAAGRGLQLLFYSVGIGQISSEVPQNLSASRPQDRQFILSSKKLLLSDSGFYLCAWSPGTGGYEQYFGPGTRLTVT.